The clone carrying this T cell receptor (beta chain) was observed a single time. This record belongs to a study of glioma-infiltrating T cells after dendritic cell vaccination. Germline trimming cut 6 bases from V and 0 bases from J; bases unmatched to any gene: 15. Germline V gene lookup returns CDR1 LNHDA and CDR2 SQIVND (reference sequence). The CDR3 loop spans 18 amino acids. Up to roughly 2 ug genomic DNA was used for TCRB CDR3 amplification. Amplification used 60 V beta primers and 13 J beta primers. Clones were sequenced by immunoSEQ multiplex PCR, and TCRdb holds only the in-frame ones, with some missing. The table has under 100,000 clones, over 75% seen once.

The source was blood, collected before dendritic cell vaccination. V and J are TRBV19 and TRBJ2-7, with 9 bases lining up with TRBD1. This TCR came from a human donor with glioblastoma. The CDR3 here is CASSSWRDRAPSSYEQYF. CDR3 nucleotide sequence: TGTGCCAGTAGCTCATGGCGGGACAGGGCCCCTAGCTCCTACGAGCAGTACTTC.